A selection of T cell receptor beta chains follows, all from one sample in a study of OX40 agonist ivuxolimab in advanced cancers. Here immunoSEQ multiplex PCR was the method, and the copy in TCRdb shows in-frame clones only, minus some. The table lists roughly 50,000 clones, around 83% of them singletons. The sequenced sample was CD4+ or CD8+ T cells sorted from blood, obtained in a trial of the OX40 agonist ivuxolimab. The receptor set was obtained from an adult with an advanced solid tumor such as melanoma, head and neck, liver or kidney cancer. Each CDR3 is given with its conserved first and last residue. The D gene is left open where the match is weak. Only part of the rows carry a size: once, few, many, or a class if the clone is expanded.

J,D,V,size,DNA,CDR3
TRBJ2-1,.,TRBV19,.,TGTGCCAGTAGGTCAGGGGCCTACAATGAGCAGTTCTTC,CASRSGAYNEQFF
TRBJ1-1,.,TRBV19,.,TGTGCCAGTAGTACGGGAAGAATGAACACTGAAGCTTTCTTT,CASSTGRMNTEAFF
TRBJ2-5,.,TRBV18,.,TGTGCCAGCTCGATGGGAGTTGGGGAGACCCAGTACTTC,CASSMGVGETQYF
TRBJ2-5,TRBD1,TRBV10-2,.,TGCGCCAGCAGTGACCCCCCCGGGACAGGGGGGGAGACCCAGTACTTC,CASSDPPGTGGETQYF
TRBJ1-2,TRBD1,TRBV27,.,TGTGCCAGCAGTTTCCAACCCAACACAGGGGTGGGAGGCTACACCTTC,CASSFQPNTGVGGYTF
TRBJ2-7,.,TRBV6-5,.,TGTGCCAGCAGGCTAGGACGGGTCTACGAGCAGTACTTC,CASRLGRVYEQYF
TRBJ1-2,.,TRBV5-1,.,TGCGCCAGCAGCTTCGGGGTTACGGGTGGCTACACCTTC,CASSFGVTGGYTF
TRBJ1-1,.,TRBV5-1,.,TGCGCCAGCAGCGTTAGAATCCGGGCGGTCACTGAAGCTTTCTTT,CASSVRIRAVTEAFF
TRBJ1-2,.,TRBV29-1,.,TGCAGCGTGGGGGACGGGGTATATGGCTACACCTTC,CSVGDGVYGYTF
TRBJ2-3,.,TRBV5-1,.,TGCGCCAGCAGCCCATTCAGTAGCACAGATACGCAGTATTTT,CASSPFSSTDTQYF
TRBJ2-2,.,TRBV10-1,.,TGCGCCAGCAGCCTGACGGGTACCGGCGGGGAGCTGTTTTTT,CASSLTGTGGELFF
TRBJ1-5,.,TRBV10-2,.,TGCGCCAGCAGCCGACAGCAAACCAGGCCGAATCAGCCCCAGCATTTT,CASSRQQTRPNQPQHF
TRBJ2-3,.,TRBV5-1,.,TGCGCCAGCAGCTTAGTTCGGGGCGGCACAGATACGCAGTATTTT,CASSLVRGGTDTQYF
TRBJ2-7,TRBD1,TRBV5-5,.,TGTGCCAGCAGCTTTCAGGGGGCTAGACAGGTCCGACGGGAGCAGTACTTC,CASSFQGARQVRREQYF
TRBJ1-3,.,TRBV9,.,TGTGCCAGCAGCGTAGATTCTGGAAACACCATATATTTT,CASSVDSGNTIYF
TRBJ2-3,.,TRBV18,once,TGTGCCAGCTCACAAACTAAACAGGGTTCAGCTAGCACAGATACGCAGTATTTT,CASSQTKQGSASTDTQYF
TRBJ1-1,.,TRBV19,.,TGTGCCAGTAGCCGACGGGGGCTCACTGAAGCTTTCTTT,CASSRRGLTEAFF
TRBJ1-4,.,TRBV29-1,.,TGCAGCGCGAAGGGGAATGGTAATGAAAAACTGTTTTTT,CSAKGNGNEKLFF
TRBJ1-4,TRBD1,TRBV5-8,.,TGTGCCAGCAGACCTGGGACAGGGAAATTGGCAACTAATGAAAAACTGTTTTTT,CASRPGTGKLATNEKLFF
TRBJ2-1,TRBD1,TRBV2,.,TGTGCCAGCAACTTCAGGGCGGGACAGGGCAATGAGCAGTTCTTC,CASNFRAGQGNEQFF
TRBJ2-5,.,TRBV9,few,TGTGCCAGCAGCTCGAGACATCTAGCAGGAGAGACCCAGTACTTC,CASSSRHLAGETQYF
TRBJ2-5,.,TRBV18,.,TGTGCCAGCTCACTCCGGGGAATCCAAGAGACCCAGTACTTC,CASSLRGIQETQYF
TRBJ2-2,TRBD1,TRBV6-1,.,TGTGCCAGCAGTGAGTTTCGCGGGACAGGGGTCGGGGAGCTGTTTTTT,CASSEFRGTGVGELFF
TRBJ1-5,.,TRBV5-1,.,TGCGCCAGCAGCTTTAACGGGGATCAGCCCCAGCATTTT,CASSFNGDQPQHF
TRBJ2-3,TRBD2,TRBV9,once,TGTGCCAGCAGCCCACTAGCGGGGGCCGGAACAGATACGCAGTATTTT,CASSPLAGAGTDTQYF
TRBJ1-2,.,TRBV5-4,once,TGTGCCAGCAGCCCCCAGGAGGGGGACTATGGCTACACCTTC,CASSPQEGDYGYTF
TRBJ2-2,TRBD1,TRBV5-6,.,TGTGCCAGCAGCTATAGGACAGGGATAGGCGGGGAGCTGTTTTTT,CASSYRTGIGGELFF
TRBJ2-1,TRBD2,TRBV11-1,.,TGTGCCAGCAGCCATACAGCGGGAGCTAACAATGAGCAGTTCTTC,CASSHTAGANNEQFF
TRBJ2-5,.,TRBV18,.,TGTGCCAGCTCACCCTCCGTGGGTCGAAAGACCCAGTACTTC,CASSPSVGRKTQYF
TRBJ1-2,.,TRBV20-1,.,TGCAGTGCTAGGAGCTTCCGAGACTACACCTTC,CSARSFRDYTF
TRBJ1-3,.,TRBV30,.,TGTGCCTGGACCGTACTCAGGGGAATCGGCGGAAACACCATATATTTT,CAWTVLRGIGGNTIYF
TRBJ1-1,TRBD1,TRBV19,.,TGTGCCAGTAGTACGCAGGGGGCGCCGGACACTGAAGCTTTCTTT,CASSTQGAPDTEAFF
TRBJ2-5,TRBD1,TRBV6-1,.,TGTGCCAGCAGTGAAACCAGGACAGGGAGGGAGACCCAGTACTTC,CASSETRTGRETQYF
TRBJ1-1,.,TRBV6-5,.,TGTGCCAGCAGCATGAGAGACTTGAACACTGAAGCTTTCTTT,CASSMRDLNTEAFF
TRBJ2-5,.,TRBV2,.,TGTGCCAGCAGTGAATCCGAGGTTCGCGTACAAGAGACCCAGTACTTC,CASSESEVRVQETQYF
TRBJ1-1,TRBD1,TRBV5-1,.,TGCGCCAGCAGCTGGGGGGGACAGAGCAACACTGAAGCTTTCTTT,CASSWGGQSNTEAFF
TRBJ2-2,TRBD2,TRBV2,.,TGTGCCAGCACCGGACTAGCGGGGGGCCTAAACACCGGGGAGCTGTTTTTT,CASTGLAGGLNTGELFF